Below, 32 T cell receptor beta chains from the same sample are listed, as sequenced in a study of T cell responses to AZD1222 COVID-19 vaccine. Sequencing was performed with immunoSEQ multiplex PCR; in TCRdb, only in-frame clones are kept and a portion is missing. The table has roughly 100,000 clones, 88% seen once. This material consisted of peripheral blood, taken on day 0 of AZD1222 vaccination. These receptors were collected from an adult in good health.

The sample holds one count of this clone. V is TRBV11-1 and J is TRBJ2-2; 8 nucleotides agree with TRBD2. CDR1 and CDR2 from the germline V gene are SGHAT and FQDESV (reference sequence). V was pared by 4 bases and J by 6 bases, with 7 bases of the junction left unmatched. CDR3 size: 15 residues. CDR3 sequence reads: CASSSAGDQAGELFF. The CDR3 bases are TGTGCCAGCAGCTCAGCGGGGGATCAAGCCGGGGAGCTGTTTTTT.

This clone was picked up a small number of times. The chain combines TRBV6-5 with TRBJ1-1; 7 bases align to TRBD1. Germline V gene lookup returns CDR1 MNHEY and CDR2 SVGAGI. CDR3 length equals 13 residues. With V trimmed by 2 bases and J by 6 bases, 3 bases remained unmatched. CDR3 amino acids: CASSYGTASEAFF. In DNA form, the CDR3 reads TGTGCCAGCAGTTACGGGACAGCGTCTGAAGCTTTCTTT.

The chain joins TRBV15 to TRBJ2-2, with TRBD2 matching over 10 bases. The CDR3 runs to 16 residues. V lost 3 bases and J lost 2; bases outside the gene matches: 3. CDR1 and CDR2 from the germline V gene are LNHNV and YYDKDF (reference sequence). CDR3 amino acids: CATSSGTSVNTGELFF. CDR3 coding DNA: TGTGCCACCAGCAGCGGGACTAGCGTAAACACCGGGGAGCTGTTTTTT. The variable domain in full, completed from reference TRBV15 and TRBJ2-2, reads DAMVIQNPRYQVTQFGKPVTLSCSQTLNHNVMYWYQQKSSQAPKLLFHYYDKDFNNEADTPDNFQSRRPNTSFCFLDIRSPGLGDTAMYLCATSSGTSVNTGELFFGEGSRLTVL.

The chain has TRBV9 and TRBJ2-1, with 8 bases lining up with TRBD2. The V and J ends lost 0 bases and 2 bases, in that order; junction bases with no gene match: 7. Germline V lookup: CDR1 SGDLS, CDR2 YYNGEE. This CDR3 is 17 amino acids long. CDR3 region: CASSVEAAGGPYNEQFF. In nucleotides, the CDR3 is TGTGCCAGCAGCGTAGAAGCGGCGGGAGGCCCCTACAATGAGCAGTTCTTC.

J is TRBJ1-4 and V is TRBV4-3; no clear D. Germline V gene lookup returns CDR1 LGHNA and CDR2 YSLEER. The CDR3 loop spans 14 amino acids. V gave up 1 base and J gave up 7 bases, with 10 bases separating them. In nucleotides, the CDR3 is TGCGCCAGCAGCCAAGGTGGCGATGGTGAAAAACTGTTTTTT. Translating gives CASSQGGDGEKLFF.

The gene calls are TRBV7-2 and TRBJ1-1, with D unresolved. Germline-derived CDR1 and CDR2 are SGHTA and FQGNSA. This CDR3 region has 12 residues. The V end was cut by 5 bases, the J end by 11 bases, with 15 bases between. The CDR3 DNA sequence: TGTGCCAGCAGCCTATCCGGGCTCGGGGCTTTCTTT. Its protein product is CASSLSGLGAFF.

This chain uses TRBV7-9 with TRBJ2-5; TRBD2 matches 7 bases. V dropped 6 bases and J dropped 2; count of bases not matched to a gene: 18. The CDR3 has 18 residues. Germline assignment: CDR1 SEHNR and CDR2 FQNEAQ (reference sequence). The CDR3 reads CASSFYPAGRWGQETQYF. The CDR3 DNA reads as TGTGCCAGCAGTTTCTATCCAGCGGGAAGGTGGGGGCAAGAGACCCAGTACTTC. Full variable domain (missing parts from reference TRBV7-9 and TRBJ2-5): DTGVSQNPRHKITKRGQNVTFRCDPISEHNRLYWYRQTLGQGPEFLTYFQNEAQLEKSRLLSDRFSAERPKGSFSTLEIQRTEQGDSAMYLCASSFYPAGRWGQETQYFGPGTRLLVL.

This chain links TRBV27 with TRBJ2-7, with TRBD2 identical over 12 bases. CDR3 length: 16 residues. Germline CDR1 is MNHEY and CDR2 is SMNVEV (reference sequence). Losses at the gene ends were 4 bases for V and 1 base for J; bases not matched to a gene: 5. The CDR3 DNA is TGTGCCAGCAGTTCCCGACTAGCGGGAGTTTCCTACGAGCAGTACTTC. The encoded protein is CASSSRLAGVSYEQYF.

CDR3 sequence: CASSAYRGDAFF. The DNA of the CDR3 is TGTGCCAGCAGCGCCTACAGGGGGGATGCTTTCTTT. The chain has TRBV28 and TRBJ1-1; TRBD1 matches at 8 bases. Unmatched junction bases numbered 8, after V lost 6 bases and J lost 11 bases. Germline loops: CDR1 MDHEN, CDR2 SYDVKM. The CDR3 is 12 residues long.

The chain has TRBV11-1 and TRBJ2-2; no firm D call. The CDR3 has 16 residues. The germline V gene has CDR1 SGHAT and CDR2 FQDESV (reference sequence). The ends were cut back, 2 bases at V and 0 bases at J, with 10 bases in the middle. CDR3 protein: CASSLRLGSNTGELFF. CDR3 sequence (DNA): TGTGCCAGCAGCTTACGTCTGGGCTCGAACACCGGGGAGCTGTTTTTT.

This chain links TRBV7-3 with TRBJ1-6, with a weak D call TRBD1 (5 bases). V lost 4 bases to trimming and J lost 6 bases, with 13 bases between them. CDR3 length equals 15 residues. Germline V CDR1 and CDR2: SGHTA, FQGTGA. The CDR3 loop is CASSSVHGGNSPLHF. The CDR3 DNA is TGTGCCAGCAGCTCCGTCCATGGGGGTAATTCACCCCTCCACTTT.

V gene TRBV19 combines with J gene TRBJ1-4, with D perhaps TRBD1 (5 bases). The germline V gene has CDR1 LNHDA and CDR2 SQIVND (reference sequence). The CDR3 is 15 residues long. Trimming cost V 7 bases and J 5 bases, with 17 bases left between them. The CDR3 loop is CASTPRGTGNEKLFF. As DNA, the CDR3 is TGTGCCAGTACCCCCCGGGGGACCGGGAATGAAAAACTGTTTTTT.

The CDR3 loop is CASSQDSGHRDYEQYF. DNA for the CDR3: TGCGCCAGCAGCCAAGATTCGGGCCATAGGGATTACGAGCAGTACTTC. The chain uses TRBV4-1 and TRBJ2-7; D is unclear. There are 16 residues in the CDR3. Germline V lookup: CDR1 MGHRA, CDR2 YSYEKL. V was pared by 0 bases and J by 4 bases, with 16 bases between.

This chain joins TRBV7-2 and TRBJ2-1, with 9 bases aligning to TRBD1. The CDR3 consists of 16 residues. Germline V gene data show CDR1 as SGHTA and CDR2 as FQGNSA. V shed 5 bases and J 0 bases; nucleotides not matched to a gene: 5. This chain's CDR3 is CASSPGQGRSYNEQFF. The CDR3 region has the DNA TGTGCCAGCAGCCCAGGACAGGGGCGCTCCTACAATGAGCAGTTCTTC.

As to this clone: At one end the junction does not follow the germline gene, possibly because of a read error. The V call is TRBV12-5, the J call TRBJ2-1; perhaps TRBD1 as D (5 bases). This CDR3 is built from 11 residues. Germline CDR1 and CDR2: LGHNT and FRNRAP. The CDR3 region has the DNA TGTGCTAGTGGCTTGGACACCGAGCAGTTCTTC. Its protein product is CASGLDTEQFF.

This clone came up a few times. The CDR3 bases are TGTGCCAGCAGTATTGCAGGGACGGGTGGCTACACCTTC. Translation gives CASSIAGTGGYTF. The V and J genes are TRBV2 and TRBJ1-2, with D perhaps matching TRBD1 (5 bases). The CDR3 length is 13 residues. Trimming left V 5 bases short and J 7 bases short, with 14 bases between. Germline CDR1 is SNHLY and CDR2 is FYNNEI.

The chain uses TRBV11-2 and TRBJ1-2; 12 bases agree with TRBD1. J lost 8 bases, V lost 0 bases, and 7 bases had no gene match. Germline CDR1 and CDR2: SGHAT and FQNNGV. The CDR3 consists of 16 residues. For the CDR3, the DNA is TGTGCCAGCAGCTTAGATGGGGGACAGGGGGCAGGAGGCTACACCTTC. It encodes CASSLDGGQGAGGYTF.

Only one count was recorded for this clone. This sequence joins TRBV11-2 and TRBJ2-7; weak D call: TRBD1 (5 bases). Germline V gene sequence: CDR1 SGHAT, CDR2 FQNNGV. Trimming took 7 bases from V and 2 from J, leaving 15 bases between them. The CDR3 is 14 amino acids. This CDR3 is CASTSQGIPYEQYF. The CDR3 nucleotides are TGTGCCAGCACCTCTCAGGGAATCCCCTACGAGCAGTACTTC.

CDR3 DNA sequence: TGTGCCAGCAGCTTATTAGGGGCGTCTAACTATGGCTACACCTTC. Its translation: CASSLLGASNYGYTF. The chain carries TRBV7-9 and TRBJ1-2; possible D gene TRBD1, 5 bases. Deletions cut 2 bases from V and 0 bases from J, with 10 bases between. The germline V gene encodes CDR1 SEHNR and CDR2 FQNEAQ (reference sequence). The CDR3 sequence is 15 residues long.

The CDR3 coding sequence is TGCGCCAGCAGCTTTAGTCGTGGTGAGCAGTTCTTC. It encodes CASSFSRGEQFF. V usage is TRBV5-1 and J usage is TRBJ2-1; D uncertain. This CDR3 spans 12 amino acids. V lost 2 bases, J lost 9 bases, and 9 bases lay in between. Germline V gene data show CDR1 as SGHRS and CDR2 as YFSETQ. Full variable domain (missing parts from reference TRBV5-1 and TRBJ2-1): KAGVTQTPRYLIKTRGQQVTLSCSPISGHRSVSWYQQTPGQGLQFLFEYFSETQRNKGNFPGRFSGRQFSNSRSEMNVSTLELGDSALYLCASSFSRGEQFFGPGTRLTVL.

The chain couples TRBV28 to TRBJ2-1; 10 positions match TRBD2. The CDR3 contains 22 residues. The V gene end was trimmed by 1 base and the J gene end by 3 bases; junction bases not matched to a gene: 21. CDR1 is MDHEN and CDR2 is SYDVKM in the germline V gene. CDR3 bases: TGTGCCAGCAGTTTATACCCTCGACTAGCGGGTTTCGCACCCCCCTACTACAATGAGCAGTTCTTC. It encodes CASSLYPRLAGFAPPYYNEQFF. Using reference TRBV28 and TRBJ2-1 for the parts outside the CDR3, the full variable domain is DVKVTQSSRYLVKRTGEKVFLECVQDMDHENMFWYRQDPGLGLRLIYFSYDVKMKEKGDIPEGYSVSREKKERFSLILESASTNQTSMYLCASSLYPRLAGFAPPYYNEQFFGPGTRLTVL.

This clone came up once. V is TRBV18 and J is TRBJ2-1, with D tentatively TRBD2 (5 bases). CDR3 length: 16 residues. V was clipped by 1 base and J by 4 bases, with 14 bases between them. From germline, CDR1 is KGHSH and CDR2 LQKENI. The CDR3 loop reads CASSPLRGQRYNEQFF. The CDR3 DNA reads as TGTGCCAGCTCACCACTCCGAGGGCAACGATACAATGAGCAGTTCTTC. Using reference TRBV18 and TRBJ2-1 for the parts outside the CDR3, the full variable domain is NAGVMQNPRHLVRRRGQEARLRCSPMKGHSHVYWYRQLPEEGLKFMVYLQKENIIDESGMPKERFSAEFPKEGPSILRIQQVVRGDSAAYFCASSPLRGQRYNEQFFGPGTRLTVL.

V gene TRBV11-2 combines with J gene TRBJ1-3; a weak D match, TRBD1 (5 bases). V gave up 4 bases and J gave up 7 bases, with 17 bases separating them. The germline gives CDR1 SGHAT, CDR2 FQNNGV. CDR3 size: 15 residues. CDR3 coding DNA: TGTGCCAGCAGCTCAGTCCCTAGGGAGGGGAACACCATATATTTT. It is translated as CASSSVPREGNTIYF.

V is TRBV5-1 and J is TRBJ1-5; 7 bases match TRBD1. The germline V gene encodes CDR1 SGHRS and CDR2 YFSETQ. This CDR3 is 14 amino acids long. J gave up 4 bases and V 4 bases, and 5 bases lay outside the gene matches. The CDR3 nucleotides read TGCGCCAGCAGCACGGGACAGCCAAATCAGCCCCAGCATTTT. This encodes CASSTGQPNQPQHF.

This chain joins TRBV5-5 and TRBJ1-4, with 9 bases aligning to TRBD1. Per germline, CDR1 SGHKS and CDR2 YYEKEE (reference sequence). The trim removed 2 bases at V and 3 bases at J, leaving 2 bases unmatched. The CDR3 covers 15 residues. The CDR3, as DNA: TGTGCCAGCAGCTTTACAGGGGGCCCTAATGAAAAACTGTTTTTT. Translating it yields CASSFTGGPNEKLFF.

The J gene is TRBJ2-1, the V gene TRBV6-5; D could derive from TRBD1 or TRBD2 (6 bases each). CDR3 length: 13 residues. Looked up from germline, CDR1 is MNHEY and CDR2 is SVGAGI. V was clipped by 4 bases and J by 10 bases, with 14 bases between them. CDR3 sequence reads: CASSLGGYGEQFF. The CDR3 coding sequence is TGTGCCAGCAGTTTAGGGGGGTATGGGGAGCAGTTCTTC.

In this sample, this clone turned up a few times. This sequence joins TRBV7-9 and TRBJ1-2; a possible D gene is TRBD1 (6 bases). Germline CDR1 SEHNR, CDR2 FQNEAQ (reference sequence). V was cut by 1 base and J by 4 bases, with 13 bases left in between. The CDR3 is 15 amino acids. The CDR3 region is CASSLGRGRVYGYTF. The CDR3 DNA sequence: TGTGCCAGCAGCTTAGGTCGGGGGCGCGTCTATGGCTACACCTTC.

The CDR3 loop reads CASSLIQGSTDTQYF. The CDR3 coding sequence is TGTGCCAGCAGCTTAATACAGGGGAGCACAGATACGCAGTATTTT. This chain uses TRBV7-9 with TRBJ2-3; 7 bases agree with TRBD1. The CDR3 totals 15 residues. Germline CDR1 and CDR2: SEHNR and FQNEAQ (reference sequence). The trim removed 2 bases at V and 0 bases at J, leaving 2 bases unmatched.

This rearrangement joins TRBV29-1 to TRBJ2-3; D is perhaps TRBD2 (6 bases). Trimming shortened V by 3 bases and J by 6 bases, and 19 bases separated the two germline ends. Germline V gene lookup returns CDR1 SQVTM and CDR2 ANQGSEA. CDR3 size: 15 residues. DNA for the CDR3: TGCAGCGTTGATGGTGTGGGGGGAGTCCCGGATACGCAGTATTTT. This codes for CSVDGVGGVPDTQYF.

The J gene is TRBJ1-6, the V gene TRBV28, with D possibly being TRBD1 (5 bases). The germline V gene encodes CDR1 MDHEN and CDR2 SYDVKM. CDR3 length equals 16 residues. The V and J ends lost 6 bases and 1 base respectively, with 13 bases between them. CDR3 DNA: TGTGCCAGCAGCCCATCATGGGGGTCCTATAATTCACCCCTCCACTTT. Residues: CASSPSWGSYNSPLHF.

The chain links TRBV29-1 to TRBJ1-2, with TRBD1 matching 9 bases. V lost 5 bases, J lost 6 bases, and 7 bases stayed unmatched. Germline CDR1 SQVTM, CDR2 ANQGSEA. This CDR3 has 13 amino acids. The CDR3: CSVSGRQGDGYTF. In nucleotides, the CDR3 is TGCAGCGTTTCTGGTAGACAGGGGGATGGCTACACCTTC. The full variable domain, its missing parts supplied by reference TRBV29-1 and TRBJ1-2, is SAVISQKPSRDICQRGTSLTIQCQVDSQVTMMFWYRQQPGQSLTLIATANQGSEATYESGFVIDKFPISRPNLTFSTLTVSNMSPEDSSIYLCSVSGRQGDGYTFGSGTRLTVV.

This chain connects TRBV5-6 to TRBJ1-5, with D tentatively TRBD1 (6 bases). The CDR3 runs 14 residues. Germline V gene lookup returns CDR1 SGHDT and CDR2 YYEEEE. Trimming stripped 3 bases from V and 5 bases from J, with 12 bases between. The CDR3 nucleotides are TGTGCCAGCAGCTGGGGGCAGAATGATCAGCCCCAGCATTTT. Translating it yields CASSWGQNDQPQHF.